The 11 T cell receptor beta chains in this list originate from one sample, sequenced in a study of cytomegalovirus exposure and HLA in healthy donors. PCR involved 60 Vbeta and 13 Jbeta primers. Assay: immunoSEQ multiplex PCR; the TCRdb copy retains only in-frame clones and omits some. The sample records approximately 120,000 clones, around 85% being singletons. Sample: PBMCs. The source of these receptors is a woman younger than 45 in good health and CMV-seropositive.

The J gene is TRBJ2-7, the V gene TRBV5-1; 14 positions agree with TRBD2. V lost 0 bases to trimming and J lost 5 bases; unmatched junction nucleotides: 4. CDR1 and CDR2 (germline): SGHRS, YFSETQ. This CDR3 has 16 amino acids. The CDR3 reads CASSLAGTSGGHEQYF. For the CDR3, the DNA is TGCGCCAGCAGCTTGGCGGGGACTAGCGGGGGCCACGAGCAGTACTTC.

Comment on this clone: Additional DNA sequences in this sample encode the identical CDR3. CDR3 protein: CASSPLGRGTEAFF. In DNA form, the CDR3 reads TGTGCCAGCTCACCGCTAGGAAGGGGCACTGAAGCTTTCTTT. V gene TRBV18 combines with J gene TRBJ1-1, with a weak D call TRBD1 (5 bases). The CDR3 is made up of 14 amino acids. V lost 3 bases and J lost 4, with 12 bases in between. CDR1 is KGHSH and CDR2 is LQKENI in the germline V gene.

The chain combines TRBV5-4 with TRBJ2-7; tentative D call: TRBD1 (5 bases). The germline V and J ends were trimmed by 4 bases and 0 bases, with 14 bases remaining between them. CDR1 is SGHNT and CDR2 is YYREEE in the germline V gene (reference sequence). This CDR3 has 15 residues. The CDR3: CASSHTDSPSYEQYF. As DNA, the CDR3 is TGTGCCAGCAGCCATACCGACAGTCCCTCCTACGAGCAGTACTTC.

This chain links TRBV2 with TRBJ2-1; TRBD1 is a possible D gene (6 bases). In germline, CDR1 is SNHLY, CDR2 FYNNEI. CDR3 size: 14 residues. V lost 3 bases and J 8 bases, leaving 14 bases between the germline ends. CDR3 DNA: TGTGCCAGCAGTGAGTGGGACAAGGTGGATGAGCAGTTCTTC. Translation: CASSEWDKVDEQFF.

This chain joins TRBV30 and TRBJ2-5, with 9 nucleotides matching TRBD1. V lost 4 bases, J lost 0 bases, and 6 bases stayed unmatched. CDR1 is GTSNPN and CDR2 is SVGIG in the germline V gene (reference sequence). This CDR3 region has 15 residues. The chain's CDR3 is CAWTLGQGNQETQYF. DNA of the CDR3: TGTGCCTGGACTCTGGGACAGGGTAACCAAGAGACCCAGTACTTC. The full variable domain, its missing parts supplied by reference TRBV30 and TRBJ2-5, is SQTIHQWPATLVQPVGSPLSLECTVEGTSNPNLYWYRQAAGRGLQLLFYSVGIGQISSEVPQNLSASRPQDRQFILSSKKLLLSDSGFYLCAWTLGQGNQETQYFGPGTRLLVL.

The chain carries TRBV18 and TRBJ1-1; TRBD1 agrees at 8 bases. The V gene end was trimmed by 6 bases and the J gene end by 6 bases; junction bases not matched to a gene: 3. The CDR3 loop spans 12 amino acids. Germline CDR1 reads KGHSH; CDR2 reads LQKENI. Here the CDR3 DNA reads TGTGCCAGCTCTTCGGACAGGGCTGAAGCTTTCTTT. Translating gives CASSSDRAEAFF.

This rearrangement joins TRBV5-1 to TRBJ2-5; possibly TRBD1 for D (5 bases). The length of the CDR3 is 14 residues. CDR1 and CDR2 from the germline V gene are SGHRS and YFSETQ. V lost 5 bases, J lost 2 bases, and 13 bases lay in between. The CDR3 nucleotides are TGCGCCAGCAGTCCGACAGTTCCACAAGAGACCCAGTACTTC. Protein product: CASSPTVPQETQYF.

V usage is TRBV9 and J usage is TRBJ2-5, with D possibly TRBD2 on 6 matching bases. TRBJ2-7 explains the end of the DNA better; the J call may be wrong. The CDR3 totals 15 residues. Germline CDR1 SGDLS, CDR2 YYNGEE. CDR3: CASSVGTTREYEQYF. The DNA of the CDR3 is TGTGCCAGCAGCGTAGGGACTACCAGGGAATACGAGCAGTACTTC.

V usage is TRBV5-1 and J usage is TRBJ1-4; D might be TRBD1 (6 bases). This CDR3 contains 13 residues. Trimming shortened V by 2 bases and J by 6 bases, and 8 bases separated the two germline ends. CDR1 and CDR2 (germline): SGHRS, YFSETQ. CDR3 bases: TGCGCCAGCAGCTTAGCAGGGGATGAAAAACTGTTTTTT. This codes for CASSLAGDEKLFF.

This clone showed up just a few times. This sequence joins TRBV5-1 and TRBJ2-7; 8 bases align to TRBD2. The CDR3 consists of 15 residues. V dropped 6 bases and J dropped 4; count of bases not matched to a gene: 12. Germline V gives CDR1 SGHRS, CDR2 YFSETQ. CDR3 DNA: TGCGCCAGCAACGACGGTTCGGGAGGGCCTTACGAGCAGTACTTC. This gives the protein CASNDGSGGPYEQYF.

The V gene is TRBV2, the J gene TRBJ2-7; 7 bases are a match to TRBD1. The CDR3 sequence is 14 residues long. The V and J ends lost 6 bases and 5 bases, in that order; junction bases with no gene match: 10. Germline loops: CDR1 SNHLY, CDR2 FYNNEI. CDR3 DNA: TGTGCCAGCAGCTTTTATCCACAGGGGAACGAGCAGTACTTC. Translation gives CASSFYPQGNEQYF. Using reference TRBV2 and TRBJ2-7 for the parts outside the CDR3, the full variable domain is EPEVTQTPSHQVTQMGQEVILRCVPISNHLYFYWYRQILGQKVEFLVSFYNNEISEKSEIFDDQFSVERPDGSNFTLKIRSTKLEDSAMYFCASSFYPQGNEQYFGPGTRLTVT.